One and the same sample provided the 13 T cell receptor beta chains below, sequenced in a study of blood T cell repertoires in COVID-19. Profiling relied on immunoSEQ multiplex PCR, and the TCRdb table lists in-frame clones only, not all of them. The sample holds more than 300,000 clones, roughly 92% seen once. The sequencing sample was made of PBMCs or T cells enriched from blood (not recorded which). These receptors were obtained from a woman aged 35 to 49 who had been exposed to COVID-19.

V usage is TRBV19 and J usage is TRBJ1-5; D gene ambiguous. V lost 4 bases and J lost 4, with 17 bases in between. Germline assignment: CDR1 LNHDA and CDR2 SQIVND (reference sequence). CDR3 length equals 16 residues. CDR3 sequence: CASSTAPGVGNQPQHF. The CDR3 nucleotides are TGTGCCAGTAGTACAGCTCCCGGGGTAGGTAATCAGCCCCAGCATTTT.

The chain's CDR3 is CASSFGDRNYGYTF. The CDR3 bases are TGTGCCAGCAGCTTTGGGGACAGGAACTATGGCTACACCTTC. This chain connects TRBV7-9 to TRBJ1-2; 8 bases are a match to TRBD1. Trimming removed 3 bases from V and 2 bases from J; junction bases left unmatched: 2. CDR3 size: 14 residues. In germline, CDR1 is SEHNR, CDR2 FQNEAQ (reference sequence).

This rearrangement joins TRBV11-2 to TRBJ2-3, with D maybe TRBD2 (5 bases). The V end lost 8 bases, the J end lost 11 bases, and 11 bases lay between the germline ends. The CDR3 sequence is 10 residues long. CDR1 is SGHAT and CDR2 is FQNNGV in the germline V gene. The CDR3 coding sequence is TGTGCCAGCGGGAGTTTTAAGCAGTATTTT. It codes for CASGSFKQYF.

This rearrangement joins TRBV3-1 (or the pseudogene TRBV3-2) to TRBJ1-2; TRBD1 aligns across 7 bases. V shed 3 bases and J 4 bases; nucleotides not matched to a gene: 11. Germline V gives CDR1 LGHDT, CDR2 YNNKEL (reference sequence). The CDR3 runs to 16 residues. CDR3 nucleotide sequence: TGTGCCAGCAGCCAGACGACAGGGCGGGCAAGCTATGGCTACACCTTC. Translation gives CASSQTTGRASYGYTF.

The rearrangement links TRBV10-1 to TRBJ2-1, with TRBD2 identical over 7 bases. V was clipped by 2 bases and J by 6 bases; unmatched bases: 7. Germline V gene data show CDR1 as WNHNN and CDR2 as SYGVQD (reference sequence). The CDR3 is made up of 15 amino acids. The CDR3 region has the DNA TGCGCCAGCAGTGAGGACCAACTAGCGATCAATGAGCAGTTCTTC. Translation gives CASSEDQLAINEQFF.

The chain couples TRBV9 to TRBJ2-2; 9 bases line up with TRBD1. This CDR3 is 16 amino acids long. V trimming: 3 bases; J trimming: 4 bases; junction bases outside the gene matches: 7. Germline lookup yields CDR1 SGDLS and CDR2 YYNGEE. The CDR3 reads CASSAEGQGSTGELFF. Here the CDR3 DNA reads TGTGCCAGCAGCGCAGAAGGACAGGGGAGCACCGGGGAGCTGTTTTTT.

This chain's CDR3 is CASSFKDRALPGELFF. The CDR3 DNA sequence: TGTGCCAGCAGCTTTAAGGACAGGGCTCTCCCCGGGGAGCTGTTTTTT. The V gene is TRBV7-2, the J gene TRBJ2-2; 8 bases are shared with TRBD1. The length of the CDR3 is 16 residues. V lost 3 bases and J lost 6; bases outside the gene matches: 9. The V gene's germline CDR1 is SGHTA and CDR2 FQGNSA.

V is TRBV18 and J is TRBJ1-5, with D possibly TRBD1 on 5 matching bases. The V gene lost 2 bases and the J gene lost 5 bases, with 10 bases spanning the gap. Germline V lookup: CDR1 KGHSH, CDR2 LQKENI. CDR3 length equals 14 residues. Written as DNA, the CDR3 is TGTGCCAGCTCACCAGGGGCGCTGGATCAGCCCCAGCATTTT. It yields the protein CASSPGALDQPQHF.

The J gene is TRBJ1-2, the V gene TRBV18; D remains ambiguous. The germline V gene encodes CDR1 KGHSH and CDR2 LQKENI. The length of the CDR3 is 16 residues. Trimming took off 2 bases at V and 0 bases at J, with 13 bases between the two ends. The CDR3 sequence is CASSPRPRGTNYGYTF. CDR3 bases: TGTGCCAGCTCACCAAGGCCACGGGGAACTAACTATGGCTACACCTTC.

This chain links TRBV5-6 with TRBJ1-2, with D perhaps matching TRBD1 (6 bases). Germline V lookup: CDR1 SGHDT, CDR2 YYEEEE. The CDR3 sequence is 16 residues long. V lost 1 base and J lost 4, with 17 bases in between. CDR3 sequence: CASSLTPLGGGYGYTF. The DNA of the CDR3 is TGTGCCAGCAGCTTGACCCCCCTAGGGGGGGGCTATGGCTACACCTTC.

Of note for this clone: Other DNA sequences in this sample translate to the same CDR3. The chain carries TRBV7-2 and TRBJ2-7; D call uncertain. This CDR3 is built from 13 residues. CDR1 and CDR2 (germline): SGHTA, FQGNSA. V lost 4 bases, J lost 0 bases, and 7 bases lay in between. The CDR3 loop reads CASSSRSSYEQYF. The CDR3 bases are TGTGCCAGCAGCTCCAGAAGCTCCTACGAGCAGTACTTC.

This clone was seen a single time. This chain connects TRBV19 to TRBJ2-1, with 8 nucleotides matching TRBD2. CDR1 and CDR2 (germline): LNHDA, SQIVND (reference sequence). J was trimmed by 3 bases and V by 4 bases; bases with no gene match: 5. CDR3 length: 15 residues. The DNA for the CDR3 is TGTGCCAGTAGTAACGTAGCGGGGCTCTACAATGAGCAGTTCTTC. Translating it yields CASSNVAGLYNEQFF. The full variable domain, rest sourced from reference TRBV19 and TRBJ2-1, is DGGITQSPKYLFRKEGQNVTLSCEQNLNHDAMYWYRQDPGQGLRLIYYSQIVNDFQKGDIAEGYSVSREKKESFPLTVTSAQKNPTAFYLCASSNVAGLYNEQFFGPGTRLTVL.

This rearrangement joins TRBV30 to TRBJ1-4, with 8 bases fitting TRBD1. With V trimmed by 8 bases and J by 3 bases, 5 bases remained unmatched. The CDR3 length is 13 residues. Germline V gene data show CDR1 as GTSNPN and CDR2 as SVGIG (reference sequence). This chain's CDR3 is CARKDRANEKLFF. CDR3 DNA: TGTGCCCGAAAGGACAGGGCTAATGAAAAACTGTTTTTT.